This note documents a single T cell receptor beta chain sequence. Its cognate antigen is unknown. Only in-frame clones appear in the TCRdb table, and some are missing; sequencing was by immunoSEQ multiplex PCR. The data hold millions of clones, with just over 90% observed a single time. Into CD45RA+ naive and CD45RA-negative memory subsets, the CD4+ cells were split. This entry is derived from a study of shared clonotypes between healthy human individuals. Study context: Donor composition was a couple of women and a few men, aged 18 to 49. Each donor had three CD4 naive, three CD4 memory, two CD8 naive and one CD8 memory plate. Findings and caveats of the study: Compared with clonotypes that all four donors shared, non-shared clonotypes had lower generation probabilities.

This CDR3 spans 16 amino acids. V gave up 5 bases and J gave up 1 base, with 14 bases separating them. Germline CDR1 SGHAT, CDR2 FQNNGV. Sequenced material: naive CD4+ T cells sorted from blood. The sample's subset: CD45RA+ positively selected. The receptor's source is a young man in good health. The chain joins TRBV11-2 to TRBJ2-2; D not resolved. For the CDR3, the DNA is TGTGCCAGCAGCGGGATCGCTCACAAGAACACCGGGGAGCTGTTTTTT. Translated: CASSGIAHKNTGELFF. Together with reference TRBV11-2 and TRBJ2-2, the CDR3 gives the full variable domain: EAGVAQSPRYKIIEKRQSVAFWCNPISGHATLYWYQQILGQGPKLLIQFQNNGVVDDSQLPKDRFSAERLKGVDSTLKIQPAKLEDSAVYLCASSGIAHKNTGELFFGEGSRLTVL.